Presented here are 31 T cell receptor beta chains from one specimen sequenced in a study of molecular identifiers for immune sequencing clone quantification. TCRdb reprocessed the PCR reads via MiXCR and lists one record per CDR3 protein. The sample contains some 580,000 distinct CDR3 sequences, about 25% of which appear only once. The sequenced sample was naive CD8+ T cells from blood, with Jurkat cell RNA spiked in. Subset: FACS-sorted CD8+CD4-CCR7+CD45RA+ naive T cells. These receptors came from a human donor in good health. Some libraries in this study had Jurkat cell RNA spiked in.

CDR3 DNA: TGCAGTGCTAGAGATCCCAATCTAGCGGACAATGAGCAGTTCTTC. Protein sequence: CSARDPNLADNEQFF. The chain employs TRBV20-1 and TRBJ2-1; 7 nucleotides match TRBD2. Germline V CDR1 and CDR2: DFQATT, SNEGSKA (reference sequence). The CDR3 totals 15 residues. The J segment lost 5 bases and the V segment lost 0 bases, leaving 7 bases of the junction unmatched.

This clonotype appeared many times. This chain joins TRBV28 and TRBJ2-7, with D perhaps matching TRBD1 (5 bases). With 5 bases removed from V and 0 bases from J, the gap between germline ends came to 14 bases. The CDR3 is 15 residues long. Looked up from germline, CDR1 is MDHEN and CDR2 is SYDVKM. The DNA for the CDR3 is TGTGCCAGCAGTGTAGACAGATATAGCTCCTACGAGCAGTACTTC. Translating it yields CASSVDRYSSYEQYF.

The V gene is TRBV30, the J gene TRBJ2-7, with D perhaps TRBD1 (5 bases). With 1 base removed from V and 9 bases from J, the gap between germline ends came to 10 bases. This CDR3 contains 11 residues. From germline, CDR1 is GTSNPN and CDR2 SVGIG (reference sequence). CDR3 protein: CAWSDGAAQYF. DNA for the CDR3: TGTGCCTGGAGTGATGGGGCCGCGCAGTACTTC.

Of note for this clonotype: Given a much more abundant clone one base away, this may be a read error. This likely comes from a read error, as the CDR3 has no conserved phenylalanine or tryptophan at its end. The CDR3 DNA is TGTGCCAGCAGCCAAGGGGACAGCCCCTACGAGCAGTACTAC. Protein product: CASSQGDSPYEQYY. The J gene is TRBJ2-7, the V gene TRBV7-6, with 7 nucleotides matching TRBD1. The V gene's germline CDR1 is SGHVS and CDR2 FNYEAQ. After removal of 5 bases from V and 2 bases from J, the junction contained 6 bases not matched to a gene. The CDR3 is 14 amino acids.

This clonotype has a handful of counts. The chain employs TRBV4-1 and TRBJ2-7, with 7 bases that match TRBD1. The germline gives CDR1 MGHRA, CDR2 YSYEKL. V dropped 2 bases and J dropped 5; count of bases not matched to a gene: 15. This CDR3 comprises 17 residues. In nucleotides, the CDR3 is TGCGCCAGCAGCCAAAGGCCCCCGGGACAGCTACCCCACGAGCAGTACTTC. Amino acid sequence: CASSQRPPGQLPHEQYF.

This clonotype was counted between two and nine times. The J gene is TRBJ2-1, the V gene TRBV2; D assignment may be TRBD1 or TRBD2 (5 bases each). The V end lost 7 bases, the J end lost 7 bases, and 17 bases lay between the germline ends. The CDR3 length is 14 residues. Germline V gene data show CDR1 as SNHLY and CDR2 as FYNNEI. The CDR3 nucleotides read TGTGCCAGCACCCTAGCTGGGGGTTGGAATGAGCAGTTCTTC. It encodes CASTLAGGWNEQFF.

This clonotype was recorded many times. This chain joins TRBV6-1 and TRBJ2-2; D is unclear. The CDR3 loop spans 14 amino acids. Germline CDR1 reads MNHNS; CDR2 reads SASEGT. V was clipped by 4 bases and J by 3 bases, with 9 bases between them. The CDR3 sequence: CASSARVDTGELFF. CDR3 nucleotide sequence: TGTGCCAGCAGTGCTAGGGTCGACACCGGGGAGCTGTTTTTT.

In regard to this clonotype: A read error is possible here, since a much larger clone lies one base away. J is TRBJ2-7 and V is TRBV5-1, with D maybe TRBD1 (6 bases). CDR3 length: 14 residues. The germline V gene encodes CDR1 SGHRS and CDR2 YFSETQ. In DNA, the CDR3 is TGCGCCGGCAGCTCGACTACAGGGATCAACGAGCAGTACTTC. This encodes CAGSSTTGINEQYF.

Comments on this clonotype: A much larger clone is a single base away; this may be a read error. The rearrangement uses TRBV2 and TRBJ2-3; TRBD1 matches 10 bases. This CDR3 is built from 15 residues. CDR1 is SNHLY, CDR2 FYNNEI, per germline. With 10 bases clipped from V and 3 bases from J, the junction kept 10 bases outside the gene matches. The CDR3 sequence is CAIKETGGTTDTQYF. DNA for the CDR3: TGTGCCATCAAAGAGACAGGGGGCACAACAGATACGCAGTATTTT.

A few counts support this clonotype. The chain combines TRBV11-1 with TRBJ2-3; 11 bases fit TRBD2. CDR3 size: 15 residues. Germline CDR1 SGHAT, CDR2 FQDESV (reference sequence). V was pared by 4 bases and J by 3 bases, with 3 bases of the junction left unmatched. This CDR3 reads CASSWASGRTDTQYF. As DNA, the CDR3 is TGTGCCAGCAGCTGGGCTAGCGGGAGGACAGATACGCAGTATTTT.

This clonotype has a count of ten or more. For the CDR3, the DNA is TGTGCCAGCAGCTCCGGGAAGAACACCGGGGAGCTGTTTTTT. Protein product: CASSSGKNTGELFF. The gene calls are TRBV6-5 and TRBJ2-2; possibly TRBD2 for D (5 bases). Trimming left V 6 bases short and J 1 base short, with 9 bases between. Germline V gives CDR1 MNHEY, CDR2 SVGAGI. The CDR3 runs to 14 residues.

This clonotype was found a few times. The chain recombines TRBV13 with TRBJ1-1; no clear D. Germline V lookup: CDR1 PRHDT, CDR2 FYEKMQ (reference sequence). CDR3 length equals 15 residues. V was cut by 5 bases and J by 0 bases, with 13 bases left in between. CDR3 coding DNA: TGTGCCAGCAGCGCTACTCGGAGTCTGAACACTGAAGCTTTCTTT. Translated, it gives CASSATRSLNTEAFF.

The V gene is TRBV6-5, the J gene TRBJ2-7; no firm D call. Deletions cut 0 bases from V and 3 bases from J, with 9 bases between. There are 14 residues in the CDR3. Germline assignment: CDR1 MNHEY and CDR2 SVGAGI. The CDR3 spells CASSYSADDYEQYF. In nucleotides, the CDR3 is TGTGCCAGCAGTTACTCTGCAGACGACTACGAGCAGTACTTC.

Concerning this clonotype itself: This sequence may be a read error, since a much larger clone differs from it by one base. The chain recombines TRBV13 with TRBJ2-7; 11 nucleotides line up with TRBD2. With 3 bases clipped from V and 7 bases from J, the junction kept 8 bases outside the gene matches. Germline loops: CDR1 PRHDT, CDR2 FYEKMQ (reference sequence). The CDR3 has 15 amino acids. In DNA, the CDR3 is TGTGCCAGCAGCTTGGGGACTAGCGGAGGTGGGGAGCAGTACTTC. This encodes CASSLGTSGGGEQYF. Supplemented by reference TRBV13 and TRBJ2-7, the full variable domain reads AAGVIQSPRHLIKEKRETATLKCYPIPRHDTVYWYQQGPGQDPQFLISFYEKMQSDKGSIPDRFSAQQFSDYHSELNMSSLELGDSALYFCASSLGTSGGGEQYFGPGTRLTVT.

A word on this clonotype: Germline and junction disagree at one end, which may indicate a read error. The genes are TRBV6-5 and TRBJ2-1; the D gene is possibly TRBD1 (8 bases). Germline CDR1 is MNHEY and CDR2 is SVGAGI. This CDR3 is 16 amino acids long. CDR3 sequence (DNA): TGTGCCAGCAATCCCCTTACAGGGGGGGCCTACAATGAGCGGTTCTTC. Its translation is CASNPLTGGAYNERFF.

This clonotype was counted ten times or more. The rearrangement uses TRBV20-1 and TRBJ1-6; the D is unclear. This CDR3 is built from 13 residues. V lost 6 bases, J lost 9 bases, and 15 bases lay in between. The V gene's germline CDR1 is DFQATT and CDR2 SNEGSKA (reference sequence). The CDR3 DNA reads as TGCAGTGCCGCGGGCTCTTTGAGTTCACCCCTCCACTTT. It is translated as CSAAGSLSSPLHF.

As regards this clonotype: One junction end disagrees with the germline gene, perhaps due to a read error. V usage is TRBV20-1 and J usage is TRBJ1-5; TRBD1 aligns across 8 bases. The germline V gene has CDR1 DFQATT and CDR2 SNEGSKA (reference sequence). CDR3 length equals 18 residues. The CDR3 DNA sequence: TGCGGTGCTAGGTTGGGACAGGAGCAACCATATAGCAATCAGCCCCAGCATTTT. This gives the protein CGARLGQEQPYSNQPQHF.

Ten or more counts support this clonotype. The chain has TRBV2 and TRBJ1-2; D gene uncertain. V was clipped by 1 base and J by 3 bases, with 9 bases between them. There are 14 residues in the CDR3. Germline loops: CDR1 SNHLY, CDR2 FYNNEI. The CDR3 spells CASSEGLGDYGYTF. In DNA, the CDR3 is TGTGCCAGCAGTGAAGGATTAGGAGACTATGGCTACACCTTC.

A note on this clonotype: A much larger clone differs by one base, so this may be a read error. This chain uses TRBV27 with TRBJ2-3; no firm D call. The CDR3 loop spans 13 amino acids. CDR1 is MNHEY and CDR2 is SMNVEV in the germline V gene (reference sequence). This CDR3 reads CASSLNYPDTRYF. CDR3 nucleotides: TGTGCCAGCAGTCTGAACTACCCAGATACGCGGTATTTT.

As concerns this clonotype: It may be a read error: a sequence one base away is much more abundant. The chain links TRBV30 to TRBJ1-5; D remains unclear. Germline-derived CDR1 and CDR2 are GTSNPN and SVGIG (reference sequence). The CDR3 loop spans 15 amino acids. CDR3 sequence: CAWSVLFGDNPPQHF. The CDR3 nucleotides are TGTGCCTGGAGTGTACTATTTGGTGACAATCCGCCCCAGCATTTT.

In this sample, this clonotype turned up a few times. V is TRBV7-3 and J is TRBJ2-1; the match to TRBD2 covers 10 bases. Germline CDR1 SGHTA, CDR2 FQGTGA. This CDR3 region has 16 residues. The J segment lost 1 base and the V segment lost 4 bases, leaving 4 bases of the junction unmatched. Here the CDR3 DNA reads TGTGCCAGCAGCTCTCTAGCGGGAGCTTCCTACAATGAGCAGTTCTTC. This sequence encodes CASSSLAGASYNEQFF.

This chain uses TRBV14 with TRBJ1-2, with D unclear. Germline-derived CDR1 and CDR2 are SGHDN and FVKESK. This CDR3 comprises 13 residues. V lost 3 bases and J lost 2, with 7 bases in between. The CDR3: CASSHLGNYGYTF. The CDR3, as DNA: TGTGCCAGCAGCCATCTAGGGAACTATGGCTACACCTTC.

CDR3 amino acids: CASSEGSYNEQFF. CDR3 sequence (DNA): TGTGCCAGCAGTGAGGGCAGTTACAATGAGCAGTTCTTC. J is TRBJ2-1 and V is TRBV2, with unresolved D. V was trimmed by 3 bases and J by 4 bases, leaving 7 bases between them. The CDR3 has 13 amino acids. CDR1 and CDR2 from the germline V gene are SNHLY and FYNNEI. The complete variable domain, with remaining parts taken from reference TRBV2 and TRBJ2-1, reads EPEVTQTPSHQVTQMGQEVILRCVPISNHLYFYWYRQILGQKVEFLVSFYNNEISEKSEIFDDQFSVERPDGSNFTLKIRSTKLEDSAMYFCASSEGSYNEQFFGPGTRLTVL.

Ten or more counts support this clonotype. The chain is built from TRBV7-9 and TRBJ1-4; 7 bases agree with TRBD1. The CDR3 totals 15 residues. V was pared by 4 bases and J by 5 bases, with 7 bases of the junction left unmatched. Germline values: CDR1 SEHNR, CDR2 FQNEAQ (reference sequence). CDR3 in amino acids: CASSSTGQENEKLFF. Here the CDR3 DNA reads TGTGCCAGCAGCTCGACTGGACAGGAAAATGAAAAACTGTTTTTT.

This clonotype was detected a few times. The chain joins TRBV30 to TRBJ2-1; D may be TRBD2 (6 bases). CDR3 length: 14 residues. Trimming left V 1 base short and J 3 bases short, with 10 bases between. Germline lookup yields CDR1 GTSNPN and CDR2 SVGIG (reference sequence). The CDR3 coding sequence is TGTGCCTGGAGTGATGCGGGACTCTACAATGAGCAGTTCTTC. This translates into CAWSDAGLYNEQFF.

This clonotype was seen at least ten times. This rearrangement joins TRBV29-1 to TRBJ2-3; D is ambiguous. The germline CDR1 and CDR2 sequences are SQVTM and ANQGSEA. The CDR3 runs to 12 residues. V lost 4 bases, J lost 0 bases, and 5 bases lay in between. The CDR3, as DNA: TGCAGCGTTGTTCCGAGCACAGATACGCAGTATTTT. This translates into CSVVPSTDTQYF.

In its sample, this clonotype was seen many times. The rearrangement uses TRBV21-1 and TRBJ1-1. TRBV21-1 is assigned pseudogene status. This CDR3 is 16 amino acids long. DNA for the CDR3: TGTGCCAGCAGCAAAGGTTGGGGACCCTCGAACACTGAAGCTTTCTTT. Translation gives CASSKGWGPSNTEAFF.

This clonotype was seen a handful of times. The V call is TRBV6-2 or TRBV6-3, the J call TRBJ1-1; unclear D gene. The germline V gene has CDR1 MNHEY and CDR2 SVGEGT. The V end was cut by 2 bases, the J end by 0 bases, with 4 bases between. This CDR3 has 13 amino acids. CDR3 DNA sequence: TGTGCCAGCAGTTACGCAATGAACACTGAAGCTTTCTTT. Amino acid sequence: CASSYAMNTEAFF.

Many counts were recorded for this clonotype. The V gene is TRBV9, the J gene TRBJ1-1, with D possibly TRBD1 on 5 matching bases. The CDR3 length is 14 residues. V shed 4 bases and J shed 4 bases, with 14 bases lying between them. The V gene's germline CDR1 is SGDLS and CDR2 YYNGEE. CDR3 protein: CASSPPRGITEAFF. CDR3 coding DNA: TGTGCCAGCAGCCCGCCGCGGGGGATCACTGAAGCTTTCTTT.

This clonotype was detected only a few times. The chain is built from TRBV28 and TRBJ2-7, with 9 bases aligning to TRBD1. V lost 4 bases, J lost 5 bases, and 6 bases stayed unmatched. Germline V CDR1 and CDR2: MDHEN, SYDVKM. The CDR3 spans 14 residues. The CDR3 DNA follows: TGTGCCAGCAGTTCGGACAGGGGAAAAGACGAGCAGTACTTC. This codes for CASSSDRGKDEQYF. The variable domain in full, with the rest retrieved from reference TRBV28 and TRBJ2-7, is DVKVTQSSRYLVKRTGEKVFLECVQDMDHENMFWYRQDPGLGLRLIYFSYDVKMKEKGDIPEGYSVSREKKERFSLILESASTNQTSMYLCASSSDRGKDEQYFGPGTRLTVT.

This chain links TRBV27 with TRBJ2-7, with TRBD2 matching 8 bases. Germline values: CDR1 MNHEY, CDR2 SMNVEV (reference sequence). There are 14 residues in the CDR3. V lost 5 bases and J lost 5; bases outside the gene matches: 8. The CDR3 sequence: CASSAGTSHDEQYF. CDR3 coding DNA: TGTGCCAGCAGTGCCGGGACTAGTCACGACGAGCAGTACTTC.